A single sample gave rise to the 23 T cell receptor beta chains below, sequenced in a study of identical twins. MiXCR, run by TCRdb on the 5' RACE reads, gives a single entry per CDR3 protein. The sample lists approximately 230,000 distinct CDR3 sequences, 6.5% occurring once. This sample was shared with a second study, whose subject was T cells expressing NK-cell markers.

Sequencing input: CD8+ T cells sorted from blood. The receptors were sampled from a young woman in good health.

This clonotype was found a few times. The chain is built from TRBV6-5 and TRBJ2-1; possibly TRBD2 for D (6 bases). The germline CDR1 and CDR2 sequences are MNHEY and SVGAGI. Trimming cost V 2 bases and J 1 base, with 12 bases left between them. This CDR3 has 16 amino acids. The CDR3 reads CASSYGAGISYNEQFF. The CDR3 DNA is TGTGCCAGCAGTTACGGGGCGGGGATATCCTACAATGAGCAGTTCTTC.

This clonotype was recorded a few times. This rearrangement joins TRBV7-2 to TRBJ1-5; D remains unclear. Germline V gene lookup returns CDR1 SGHTA and CDR2 FQGNSA. This CDR3 spans 16 amino acids. V was cut by 0 bases and J by 0 bases, with 9 bases left in between. This CDR3 is CASSLAGQLSNQPQHF. The CDR3 DNA reads TGTGCCAGCAGCTTAGCAGGGCAGCTTAGCAATCAGCCCCAGCATTTT.

This clonotype showed up just a few times. This chain uses TRBV7-6 with TRBJ2-3; 8 positions match TRBD2. Trimming cost V 1 base and J 5 bases; bases outside gene matches: 11. Germline CDR1 SGHVS, CDR2 FNYEAQ. The CDR3 has 17 amino acids. In DNA form, the CDR3 reads TGTGCCAGCAGCTTAGGCCAGGCTAGCGGGTGGATAGATACGCAGTATTTT. This codes for CASSLGQASGWIDTQYF.

The sample holds a few counts of this clonotype. This sequence joins TRBV29-1 and TRBJ1-2; D perhaps matches TRBD1 (5 bases). The CDR3 extends over 13 amino acids. V was shortened by 4 bases and J by 2 bases, with 11 bases between the two germline ends. The germline V gene encodes CDR1 SQVTM and CDR2 ANQGSEA. CDR3 amino acids: CSVVGTVNYGYTF. The CDR3 DNA reads as TGCAGCGTTGTGGGGACGGTGAACTATGGCTACACCTTC.

The genes are TRBV12-3 or TRBV12-4 and TRBJ1-2; no firm D call. Between the trimmed V and J ends, which lost 3 bases and 6 bases, there was a span of 8 bases. The CDR3 has 12 residues. CDR3 in amino acids: CASSLSTDGYTF. In DNA form, the CDR3 reads TGTGCCAGCAGTTTGAGTACAGATGGCTACACCTTC.

The chain employs TRBV19 and TRBJ2-3; 9 positions agree with TRBD2. V was clipped by 1 base and J by 2 bases; unmatched bases: 4. This CDR3 region has 16 residues. Germline CDR1 is LNHDA and CDR2 is SQIVND (reference sequence). In DNA, the CDR3 is TGTGCCAGTAGTATAGGCCTAGCGGGACTCACAGATACGCAGTATTTT. Protein sequence: CASSIGLAGLTDTQYF.

This clonotype was observed at least ten times. The chain has TRBV7-6 and TRBJ2-7, with TRBD1 identical over 8 bases. The germline CDR1 and CDR2 sequences are SGHVS and FNYEAQ. V lost 5 bases to trimming and J lost 6 bases; unmatched junction nucleotides: 3. The CDR3 is made up of 12 amino acids. The CDR3 loop is CASSMTGVEQYF. CDR3 nucleotide sequence: TGTGCCAGCAGCATGACAGGGGTCGAGCAGTACTTC.

This clonotype was seen a few times. This chain links TRBV29-1 with TRBJ2-3; D gene ambiguous. This CDR3 region has 12 residues. V lost 5 bases and J 2 bases, leaving 8 bases between the germline ends. Germline CDR1 SQVTM, CDR2 ANQGSEA. CDR3 residues: CSVWSTTDTQYF. In nucleotides, the CDR3 is TGCAGCGTTTGGAGCACCACAGATACGCAGTATTTT.

Notes on this clonotype: A much larger clone differs from this one at a single base, so this may be a read error. CDR3 coding DNA: TGCAGCGTTGACGGGCGGGGTCTGACAGATACGCAGTATTTT. This codes for CSVDGRGLTDTQYF. The chain employs TRBV29-1 and TRBJ2-3; weak D call: TRBD2 (6 bases). Germline values: CDR1 SQVTM, CDR2 ANQGSEA. Trimming cost V 3 bases and J 3 bases, with 13 bases left between them. This CDR3 spans 14 amino acids.

About this clonotype itself: This could be a read error, since a much larger clone is one nucleotide away. The J gene is TRBJ2-7, the V gene TRBV5-1; 9 bases align to TRBD1. This CDR3 is built from 15 residues. Germline V gene data show CDR1 as SGHRS and CDR2 as YFSETQ. The V and J ends lost 0 bases and 2 bases, in that order; junction bases with no gene match: 3. CDR3 coding DNA: TGCGCCAGCAGCTTGGCCGGGACAGGGACCTACGAGCAGTACGTC. Protein product: CASSLAGTGTYEQYV.

This clonotype has just a few counts. The chain has TRBV24-1 and TRBJ2-2; D is ambiguous. In germline, CDR1 is KGHDR, CDR2 SFDVKD. The V and J ends lost 6 bases and 3 bases respectively, with 7 bases between them. This CDR3 spans 13 amino acids. CDR3 DNA: TGTGCCACCAGTAGATGGGACACCGGGGAGCTGTTTTTT. It is translated as CATSRWDTGELFF.

Only one count was recorded for this clonotype. This is likely a read error, given that the CDR3 carries no conserved phenylalanine or tryptophan at its end. J is TRBJ1-1 and V is TRBV7-8; the D is unclear. Germline CDR1 SGHVS, CDR2 FQNEAQ. V dropped 5 bases and J dropped 4 bases, with 8 bases sitting between them. This CDR3 is built from 12 residues. CDR3 nucleotide sequence: TGTGCCAGCAGCCTTTCAATCACTGAAGCTTTCTCT. Amino acids: CASSLSITEAFS.

This sequence joins TRBV13 and TRBJ2-1; 8 nucleotides align to TRBD2. Germline loops: CDR1 PRHDT, CDR2 FYEKMQ (reference sequence). The CDR3 sequence is 15 residues long. V shed 3 bases, J shed 6 bases, and the junction held 7 bases outside the gene matches. The CDR3 nucleotides are TGTGCCAGCAGCTTTGACGGGGGGGCCTCCAATGAGCAGTTCTTC. Translation: CASSFDGGASNEQFF.

This clonotype has more than one count but fewer than ten. The chain combines TRBV12-3 or TRBV12-4 with TRBJ1-2; D unclear. V was clipped by 5 bases and J by 6 bases, with 10 bases between them. The CDR3 has 12 residues. This CDR3 reads CASSLGSDGYTF. The CDR3, as DNA: TGTGCCAGCAGTCTAGGGTCGGATGGCTACACCTTC.

The gene calls are TRBV6-5 and TRBJ2-1; a possible D gene is TRBD2 (6 bases). The CDR3 is 19 amino acids. The ends were cut back, 0 bases at V and 2 bases at J, with 20 bases in the middle. Germline-derived CDR1 and CDR2 are MNHEY and SVGAGI. The CDR3 bases are TGTGCCAGCAGTTACTCGGGGGAAACGGGGGTCGGCCCCTACAATGAGCAGTTCTTC. Translating it yields CASSYSGETGVGPYNEQFF.

The chain combines TRBV12-3 or TRBV12-4 with TRBJ2-7; 8 bases line up with TRBD2. Trimming removed 0 bases from V and 2 bases from J; junction bases left unmatched: 6. The CDR3 loop spans 16 amino acids. The CDR3 loop reads CASSLALADRTYEQYF. In nucleotides, the CDR3 is TGTGCCAGCAGTTTAGCACTAGCGGACCGAACCTACGAGCAGTACTTC.

This sequence joins TRBV12-3 or TRBV12-4 and TRBJ2-1; D perhaps matches TRBD2 (6 bases). CDR3 length equals 11 residues. With 4 bases removed from V and 9 bases from J, the gap between germline ends came to 7 bases. In DNA, the CDR3 is TGTGCCAGCAGTTCGGGAGTTGAGCAGTTCTTC. It yields the protein CASSSGVEQFF.

The chain employs TRBV6-1 and TRBJ1-2, with a weak D call TRBD1 (6 bases). Trimming removed 10 bases at V and 8 bases at J, with 14 bases between. The germline gives CDR1 MNHNS, CDR2 SASEGT. The CDR3 runs to 11 residues. CDR3 bases: TGTGCCATCGTACGGGGGCACGGCTACACCTTC. Translation gives CAIVRGHGYTF.

This clonotype has ten or more counts. The genes are TRBV27 and TRBJ2-3, with 7 bases that match TRBD1. Per the germline V gene, CDR1 is MNHEY and CDR2 is SMNVEV (reference sequence). The CDR3 spans 14 residues. J gave up 2 bases and V 7 bases, and 6 bases lay outside the gene matches. CDR3 sequence reads: CASTSGQVTDTQYF. In nucleotides, the CDR3 is TGTGCCAGCACCTCAGGACAGGTCACAGATACGCAGTATTTT.

This clonotype turned up a few times. The chain recombines TRBV5-4 with TRBJ2-7; D is ambiguous. CDR1 is SGHNT and CDR2 is YYREEE in the germline V gene (reference sequence). The CDR3 loop spans 12 amino acids. Between the trimmed V and J ends, which lost 4 bases and 5 bases, there was a span of 10 bases. CDR3: CASSAVMDEQYF. The CDR3 region has the DNA TGTGCCAGCAGCGCTGTTATGGACGAGCAGTACTTC.

In its sample, this clonotype was seen many times. The chain has TRBV5-1 and TRBJ2-7; D may be TRBD2 (6 bases). The ends were cut back, 3 bases at V and 2 bases at J, with 15 bases in the middle. The length of the CDR3 is 15 residues. Germline V gene data show CDR1 as SGHRS and CDR2 as YFSETQ. CDR3 amino acids: CASSSEGGGTYEQYF. In DNA form, the CDR3 reads TGCGCCAGCAGCTCGGAGGGTGGGGGAACCTACGAGCAGTACTTC.

This rearrangement joins TRBV3-1 to TRBJ2-7, with 8 positions matching TRBD2. Germline V gives CDR1 LGHDT, CDR2 YNNKEL (reference sequence). The CDR3 runs to 16 residues. Trimming cost V 1 base and J 4 bases; bases outside gene matches: 9. CDR3 sequence: CASSQASPAGVYEQYF. The DNA of the CDR3 is TGTGCCAGCAGCCAAGCTTCCCCAGCGGGGGTTTACGAGCAGTACTTC.

The table lists this clonotype with many counts. CDR3 residues: CASSMAGDTQYF. CDR3 coding DNA: TGTGCCAGCAGTATGGCCGGGGATACGCAGTATTTT. The chain joins TRBV6-6 to TRBJ2-3, with unresolved D. Per the germline V gene, CDR1 is MNHNY and CDR2 is SVGAGI (reference sequence). The V gene lost 5 bases and the J gene lost 6 bases, with 9 bases spanning the gap. This CDR3 region has 12 residues.